One and the same sample provided the 24 T cell receptor beta chains below, sequenced in a study of blood T cell repertoires in COVID-19 (dated by TCRdb to 2020 to 2021). Receptor amplification or capture employed the immunoSEQ multiplex PCR assay. This is the immuneACCESS table as TCRdb keeps it, with only in-frame sequences that have V and J called. A part of the clones is gone; compared with another copy, unresolved V genes explain less than half, and the rest is unexplained. This sample comprises around 310,000 clones, about 87% of them detected only once. Over 4.5% of the sample is taken by the ten largest. Sequencing was carried out using PBMCs or T cells enriched from blood (not recorded which). The source of these receptors is a man in his thirties or forties who had recovered from COVID-19.

The chain carries TRBV28 and TRBJ1-3; D ambiguous. Germline V CDR1 and CDR2: MDHEN, SYDVKM. The CDR3 runs 12 residues. V was shortened by 4 bases and J by 5 bases, with 6 bases between the two germline ends. The CDR3 loop is CASSWRRNTIYF. DNA of the CDR3: TGTGCCAGCAGTTGGAGGCGAAACACCATATATTTT.

The chain joins TRBV7-2 to TRBJ2-1; 11 bases fit TRBD2. Germline V CDR1 and CDR2: SGHTA, FQGNSA. V trimming: 6 bases; J trimming: 6 bases; junction bases outside the gene matches: 4. This CDR3 spans 14 amino acids. Here the CDR3 reads CASSLAGGGNEQFF. The DNA of the CDR3 is TGTGCCAGCAGTCTAGCGGGGGGTGGCAATGAGCAGTTCTTC. Full variable domain (missing parts from reference TRBV7-2 and TRBJ2-1): GAGVSQSPSNKVTEKGKDVELRCDPISGHTALYWYRQSLGQGLEFLIYFQGNSAPDKSGLPSDRFSAERTGGSVSTLTIQRTQQEDSAVYLCASSLAGGGNEQFFGPGTRLTVL.

The chain employs TRBV2 and TRBJ1-2; 7 nucleotides agree with TRBD1. Germline CDR1 and CDR2: SNHLY and FYNNEI. Germline trimming cut 2 bases from V and 7 bases from J; bases unmatched to any gene: 7. The CDR3 covers 14 residues. CDR3 DNA sequence: TGTGCCAGCAGTGAAAACAGGGGAGGTCGTGGCTACACCTTC. This codes for CASSENRGGRGYTF.

The chain links TRBV12-3 or TRBV12-4 to TRBJ2-1, with 8 nucleotides matching TRBD1. V lost 3 bases to trimming and J lost 6 bases; unmatched junction nucleotides: 1. This CDR3 is built from 13 residues. CDR3 sequence reads: CASSFTGGNEQFF. CDR3 in DNA: TGTGCCAGCAGTTTTACAGGGGGCAATGAGCAGTTCTTC.

The chain joins TRBV28 to TRBJ1-3; D gene ambiguous. This CDR3 contains 13 residues. Germline lookup yields CDR1 MDHEN and CDR2 SYDVKM. Trimming left V 8 bases short and J 2 bases short, with 10 bases between. The CDR3 is CASSGLAGNTIYF. In DNA, the CDR3 is TGTGCCAGCTCCGGGTTGGCTGGAAACACCATATATTTT.

The chain employs TRBV13 and TRBJ2-1, with D perhaps matching TRBD2 (5 bases). Trimming shortened V by 3 bases and J by 6 bases, and 24 bases separated the two germline ends. CDR1 is PRHDT, CDR2 FYEKMQ, per germline (reference sequence). The CDR3 length is 18 residues. In DNA form, the CDR3 reads TGTGCCAGCAGCTTTACCCCTGGGAGCGTTGAGTTTTTCAATGAGCAGTTCTTC. This gives the protein CASSFTPGSVEFFNEQFF.

The CDR3 DNA reads TGTGCCAGCAGTTTCCAGGGAAGGGTTGAAGCTTTCTTT. Translating gives CASSFQGRVEAFF. V is TRBV28 and J is TRBJ1-1; possibly TRBD1 for D (5 bases). The germline V gene encodes CDR1 MDHEN and CDR2 SYDVKM. V shed 3 bases and J shed 7 bases, with 12 bases lying between them. CDR3 size: 13 residues.

The rearrangement links TRBV5-8 to TRBJ1-1; D unclear. V was trimmed by 2 bases and J by 0 bases, leaving 8 bases between them. There are 14 residues in the CDR3. Germline V gene lookup returns CDR1 SGHTS and CDR2 YDEGEE. The DNA for the CDR3 is TGTGCCAGCAGCTTAGATGGCATGAACACTGAAGCTTTCTTT. As protein: CASSLDGMNTEAFF.

V and J are TRBV27 and TRBJ2-3, with a tentative D call TRBD2 (5 bases). CDR1 and CDR2 from the germline V gene are MNHEY and SMNVEV (reference sequence). The ends were cut back, 0 bases at V and 4 bases at J, with 5 bases in the middle. The CDR3 has 13 amino acids. CDR3 in DNA: TGTGCCAGCAGTTTATCGAGGGCAGATACGCAGTATTTT. Translation gives CASSLSRADTQYF.

The chain combines TRBV9 with TRBJ2-7; 8 nucleotides line up with TRBD2. Germline CDR1 SGDLS, CDR2 YYNGEE. This CDR3 is 15 amino acids long. With V trimmed by 3 bases and J by 4 bases, 9 bases remained unmatched. In DNA form, the CDR3 reads TGTGCCAGCAGCGAAGGTGGGACTAGATTTTACGAGCAGTACTTC. As protein: CASSEGGTRFYEQYF. The full variable domain, in which reference TRBV9 and TRBJ2-7 provide the parts outside the CDR3, is DSGVTQTPKHLITATGQRVTLRCSPRSGDLSVYWYQQSLDQGLQFLIQYYNGEERAKGNILERFSAQQFPDLHSELNLSSLELGDSALYFCASSEGGTRFYEQYFGPGTRLTVT.

The genes are TRBV3-1 (or the pseudogene TRBV3-2) and TRBJ2-7; 8 positions agree with TRBD1. J was trimmed by 2 bases and V by 5 bases; bases with no gene match: 5. The CDR3 runs 14 residues. Germline V CDR1 and CDR2: LGHDT, YNNKEL (reference sequence). For the CDR3, the DNA is TGTGCCAGCAGCATAAGGACAGGGCCCTACGAGCAGTACTTC. Amino acid sequence: CASSIRTGPYEQYF.

The V gene is TRBV3-1 (or the pseudogene TRBV3-2), the J gene TRBJ1-6; D is unclear. Germline V lookup: CDR1 LGHDT, CDR2 YNNKEL (reference sequence). V lost 0 bases, J lost 10 bases, and 10 bases lay in between. The CDR3 extends over 14 amino acids. Here the CDR3 reads CASSQDEELSPLHF. In DNA form, the CDR3 reads TGTGCCAGCAGCCAAGATGAGGAGTTATCACCCCTCCACTTT.

J is TRBJ1-2 and V is TRBV28, with D maybe TRBD1 (5 bases). Germline V lookup: CDR1 MDHEN, CDR2 SYDVKM. The V and J ends lost 3 bases and 0 bases respectively, with 11 bases between them. The CDR3 contains 15 residues. In nucleotides, the CDR3 is TGTGCCAGCAGTTTGATACAGGCAGCTAACTATGGCTACACCTTC. Amino acids: CASSLIQAANYGYTF.

J is TRBJ2-3 and V is TRBV7-6, with TRBD1 identical over 9 bases. The CDR3 is 17 amino acids. The V and J ends lost 0 bases and 2 bases, in that order; junction bases with no gene match: 6. Per the germline V gene, CDR1 is SGHVS and CDR2 is FNYEAQ. The CDR3: CASSLADRGLLTDTQYF. CDR3 DNA: TGTGCCAGCAGCTTAGCGGACAGGGGCCTTCTCACAGATACGCAGTATTTT.

The CDR3 DNA is TGTGCCAGCAGTTTCGGGATAGAAGCTTTCTTT. Its protein is CASSFGIEAFF. The chain carries TRBV12-3 or TRBV12-4 and TRBJ1-1; D unresolved. The length of the CDR3 is 11 residues. V lost 3 bases and J 8 bases, leaving 7 bases between the germline ends.

The rearrangement links TRBV5-1 to TRBJ2-3, with 14 bases lining up with TRBD2. This CDR3 has 19 amino acids. V lost 4 bases and J lost 5; bases outside the gene matches: 15. Germline V gene lookup returns CDR1 SGHRS and CDR2 YFSETQ. CDR3 loop: CASSLELPRLAGGRDTQYF. The CDR3 bases are TGCGCCAGCAGCCTGGAGTTACCCCGACTAGCGGGGGGGAGAGATACGCAGTATTTT.

The J gene is TRBJ2-1, the V gene TRBV4-2; 8 nucleotides match TRBD2. Germline V CDR1 and CDR2: LGHNA, YNFKEQ. After removal of 0 bases from V and 4 bases from J, the junction contained 2 bases not matched to a gene. This CDR3 has 15 amino acids. CDR3 sequence: CASSQELAVYNEQFF. The CDR3 nucleotides are TGTGCCAGCAGCCAAGAACTAGCGGTTTACAATGAGCAGTTCTTC.

CDR3 in DNA: TGTGCCAGCAGCCCGGGGGGGCCCGATACGCAGTATTTT. Protein: CASSPGGPDTQYF. This chain connects TRBV7-9 to TRBJ2-3; TRBD2 agrees at 8 bases. The CDR3 covers 13 residues. Germline CDR1 and CDR2: SEHNR and FQNEAQ (reference sequence). The V segment lost 5 bases and the J segment 6 bases; nucleotides outside the gene matches: 4.

This sequence joins TRBV24-1 and TRBJ2-3, with 8 bases matching TRBD1. The CDR3 sequence is 15 residues long. Trimming at V came to 1 base and at J to 3 bases, leaving 2 bases not matched to a gene. Germline CDR1 KGHDR, CDR2 SFDVKD. CDR3 sequence (DNA): TGTGCCACCAGTGATTTCGGACAGGGAACAGATACGCAGTATTTT. Protein: CATSDFGQGTDTQYF.

V is TRBV15 and J is TRBJ1-1; TRBD1 might be the D (6 bases). V gave up 3 bases and J gave up 5 bases, with 16 bases separating them. The CDR3 is made up of 15 amino acids. From germline, CDR1 is LNHNV and CDR2 YYDKDF (reference sequence). CDR3 DNA sequence: TGTGCCACCAGCAGTGGTCGGGGGGCGCGGACTGAAGCTTTCTTT. Its translation: CATSSGRGARTEAFF.

V gene TRBV4-1 combines with J gene TRBJ2-7, with TRBD1 matching 7 bases. The germline gives CDR1 MGHRA, CDR2 YSYEKL. There are 15 residues in the CDR3. V dropped 3 bases and J dropped 6; count of bases not matched to a gene: 11. CDR3 coding DNA: TGCGCCAGCAGCCAGGCAGACAGGGTAAAGGGCGAGCAGTACTTC. Protein: CASSQADRVKGEQYF.

The rearrangement links TRBV21-1 to TRBJ2-3; the table's D call of TRBD2 was not tested on the DNA. TRBV21-1 is termed a pseudogene. The CDR3 contains 22 residues. The CDR3 is CASTKQTRGGGPPTGPTDTQYF. The CDR3 nucleotides are TGTGCCAGCACCAAACAAACTCGCGGGGGGGGCCCCCCCACTGGGCCCACAGATACGCAGTATTTT.

About this clone itself: Different DNA sequences within this sample yield the same CDR3. The chain employs TRBV6-5 and TRBJ2-7; 10 nucleotides agree with TRBD1. Germline V CDR1 and CDR2: MNHEY, SVGAGI. The ends lost 6 bases at V and 3 bases at J; junction bases unmatched: 5. The CDR3 totals 14 residues. The CDR3 DNA reads as TGTGCCAGCAGCTTTGGACAGGGGGGCTACGAGCAGTACTTC. As protein: CASSFGQGGYEQYF.

This clone was seen a handful of times. This chain links TRBV28 with TRBJ1-2; D ambiguous. The germline gives CDR1 MDHEN, CDR2 SYDVKM. Trimming left V 2 bases short and J 10 bases short, with 14 bases between. This CDR3 comprises 13 residues. In DNA, the CDR3 is TGTGCCAGCAGTTTAATTGCAGGTTCCTTCTACACCTTC. Translating it yields CASSLIAGSFYTF.